This T cell receptor beta chain is drawn from a study of T cells in Graves' hyperthyroidism and ophthalmopathy. Study-wide results and caveats: Also found in blood were most expanded thyroid clonotypes above 0.001. The model predicted ophthalmopathy a median approximately six months before onset. Classification by a 13 V-J model distinguished ophthalmopathy from stable hyperthyroidism.

What was amplified from RNA transcripts were TCR beta CDR3 regions. Using the HTBI primer set, a first-round RT-PCR was run on the TCR CDR3. TCRdb passed the multiplex PCR reads through MiXCR, listing each CDR3 protein once. The data contain 100,000 to 140,000 distinct CDR3 sequences, about 15% of them singletons. As regards this clonotype: Its antigen is as yet unknown. One end of the junction varies from germline; a read error may be responsible.

The source of the PBMCs was 10 ml of fresh peripheral blood. The CDR3 spans 13 residues. CDR1 and CDR2 from the germline V gene are KGHDR and SFDVKD. The rearrangement uses TRBV24-1 and TRBJ2-1; D unresolved. Sequenced: blood. The source is a woman in her 50s with Graves' hyperthyroidism. CDR3 sequence (DNA): TGTGCCACCAGTGATTCTAGTCAGAATGGGCAGTTCTTC. This translates into CATSDSSQNGQFF.